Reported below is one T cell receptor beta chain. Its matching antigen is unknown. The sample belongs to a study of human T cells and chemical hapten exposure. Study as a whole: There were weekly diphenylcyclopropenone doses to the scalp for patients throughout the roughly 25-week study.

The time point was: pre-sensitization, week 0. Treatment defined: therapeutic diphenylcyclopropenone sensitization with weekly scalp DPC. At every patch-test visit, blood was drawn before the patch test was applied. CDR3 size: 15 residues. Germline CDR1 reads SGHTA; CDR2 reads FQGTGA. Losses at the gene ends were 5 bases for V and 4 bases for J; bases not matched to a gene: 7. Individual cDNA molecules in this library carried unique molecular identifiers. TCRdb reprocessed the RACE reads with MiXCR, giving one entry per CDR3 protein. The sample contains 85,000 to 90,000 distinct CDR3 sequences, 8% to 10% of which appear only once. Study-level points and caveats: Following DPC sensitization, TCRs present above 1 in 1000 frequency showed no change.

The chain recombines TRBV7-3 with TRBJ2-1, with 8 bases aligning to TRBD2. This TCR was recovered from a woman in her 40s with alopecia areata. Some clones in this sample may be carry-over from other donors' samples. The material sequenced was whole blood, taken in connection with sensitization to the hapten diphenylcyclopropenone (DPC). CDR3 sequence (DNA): TGTGCCAGCAGCGGTACTAGCGGATCTTACAATGAGCAGTTCTTC. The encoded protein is CASSGTSGSYNEQFF.